Listed below are T cell receptor beta chains from one sample, sequenced in a study of blood T cells in healthy people across ages. Each CDR3 protein is one row after TCRdb ran MiXCR on the 5' RACE reads. Seen here are 500,000 to 550,000 distinct CDR3 sequences, around 24% observed once, and the top ten hold less than 9%. These same data were also listed under a study on T cells of mothers and their children.

The specimen was blood. Every receptor here comes from a boy between 5 and 17 years old in good health. The CDR3 runs from the conserved cysteine through the conserved F or W. D genes are given only for firm matches. Only part of the rows carry a size: once, few, many, or a class if the clone is expanded.

clone_size	v_call	j_call	d_call	cdr3_aa	cdr3_nt
few	TRBV3-1	TRBJ1-4	TRBD1	CASSHQVQGCEKLFF	TGTGCCAGCAGCCATCAGGTACAGGGGTGTGAAAAACTGTTTTTT
few	TRBV2	TRBJ2-1	.	CASSEGAYSSYNEQFF	TGTGCCAGCAGTGAGGGGGCTTACAGCTCCTACAATGAGCAGTTCTTC
few	TRBV4-3	TRBJ2-3	.	CASSQDCVSFLITDTQYF	TGCGCCAGCAGCCAAGATTGCGTCTCATTTCTGATCACAGATACGCAGTATTTT
.	TRBV29-1	TRBJ2-7	TRBD1	CSVEFAVRQGAGEQYF	TGCAGCGTTGAATTCGCAGTGAGACAGGGGGCCGGCGAGCAGTACTTC
.	TRBV6-2/TRBV6-3	TRBJ2-1	.	CASSSPGPSYNEQFF	TGTGCCAGCAGTTCGCCGGGACCAAGTTACAATGAGCAGTTCTTC
few	TRBV27	TRBJ2-5	.	CASSAHGAQYF	TGTGCCAGCAGTGCCCACGGGGCCCAGTACTTC
.	TRBV29-1	TRBJ2-7	.	CSTCLGGLPSYEQYF	TGCAGCACCTGCCTAGGGGGGCTCCCCTCCTACGAGCAGTACTTC
.	TRBV12-3/TRBV12-4	TRBJ2-3	.	CASSPEAVADTQYF	TGTGCCAGCAGCCCGGAGGCCGTTGCAGATACGCAGTATTTT
.	TRBV4-1	TRBJ2-1	.	CASSQVSDNEQFF	TGCGCCAGCAGCCAAGTTTCGGACAATGAGCAGTTCTTC
few	TRBV7-6	TRBJ2-1	TRBD2	CASSPVRSGFYNEQFF	TGTGCCAGCAGCCCCGTCCGTAGCGGGTTTTACAATGAGCAGTTCTTC
.	TRBV7-6	TRBJ2-5	.	CASSLEADQETQYF	TGTGCCAGCAGCTTAGAGGCCGACCAAGAGACCCAGTACTTC
.	TRBV12-3/TRBV12-4	TRBJ2-5	TRBD2	CASSFLREGEETQYF	TGTGCCAGCAGTTTCCTGCGGGAGGGCGAGGAGACCCAGTACTTC
.	TRBV7-8	TRBJ2-5	TRBD2	CASSSSLAGVYRETQYF	TGTGCCAGCAGCTCAAGCCTAGCGGGGGTTTACCGAGAGACCCAGTACTTC
.	TRBV5-6	TRBJ2-2	.	CASSLDPGGGELFF	TGTGCCAGCAGCTTGGATCCCGGTGGCGGGGAGCTGTTTTTT